This T cell receptor beta chain was captured by sequencing in a study of early T cells in non-severe SARS-CoV-2 infection. In this sample, this clonotype turned up a few times. Individual cDNA molecules received unique molecular identifiers. TCRdb used MiXCR to reprocess the 5' RACE reads, holding one entry per CDR3 protein. The sample lists about 88,000 distinct CDR3 sequences; 15% were seen once. The V end lost 1 base, the J end lost 0 bases, and 7 bases lay between the germline ends. Germline V gene sequence: CDR1 SGHVS, CDR2 FNYEAQ. The CDR3 is 14 residues long. The V call is TRBV7-6, the J call TRBJ2-7; unclear D gene. This TCR derives from an adult who was a healthcare worker with PCR-confirmed SARS-CoV-2 infection or an uninfected control (not recorded which). Sequencing used whole blood. The CDR3 bases are TGTGCCAGCAGCTTAGAAATCGGCTCCTACGAGCAGTACTTC. Translating it yields CASSLEIGSYEQYF.